Here is one T cell receptor (beta chain) with its context. This clone came up once. Its antigen remains unidentified. One base away there is no much larger clone; base qualities are not given. The entry originates in a study of blood T cell repertoires in COVID-19 (dated by TCRdb to the early 2020s). Regarding the study in general: The collaborator samples originated in the United States, Italy and Spain and spanned the acute and convalescent phases of COVID-19. A freely available public database, intended as a resource for researchers studying the immune response to SARS-CoV-2, is where the repertoires were released. Subjects who had been exposed to COVID-19, were actively infected with it, or had recovered from it provided the deeply sampled blood TCRbeta repertoires that made up the dataset. The samples were drawn from the first 160 participants of the ongoing ImmuneRACE study and from 1,254 subjects provided by 6 global collaborators. The material from the prospective study consisted of cDNA or gDNA derived from T cells, B-cell-depleted T cells, or PBMCs. Where available, HLA class I and class II types were taken from metadata supplied by the sample provider and were not determined by assay-based typing. Sample metadata almost always included a de-identified subject ID, COVID-19 status, age in years and sex.

TCRbeta CDR3 regions were amplified from genomic DNA using the immunoSEQ Assay, a bias-controlled multiplex PCR. Concerning the study's data processing: Within the assay, amplification of reference gene primers was used to estimate how many nucleated cells each sample contained. Sequence reads were collapsed and filtered to measure the absolute abundance of every unique TCRbeta CDR3 rearrangement. Productive Simpson clonality was computed per sample as the square root of Simpson's diversity index over productive rearrangements. This immuneACCESS table, as held by TCRdb, lists in-frame sequences with V and J called but not all clones. Of the missing ones, under half trace to an unresolved V gene in checked studies; the others have no known cause. V, J and clone size reflect that table, while D and trimming were determined from the DNA. The sample yields about 170,000 clones; around 84% were counted once. The ten largest clones add up to 7% of the sample.

Each collaborating institution followed its own protocols to collect whole blood in K2EDTA tubes. For TCRbeta analysis, collaborator samples were shipped as frozen whole blood, as isolated PBMCs, or as DNA extracted from either sample type. Results and caveats for the whole study, not just this receptor: The quantity of clinical and demographic metadata differed by source and by participant and was supplied without curation.

Taken from cysteine to phenylalanine, the CDR3 has 14 residues. The sequence is cut down to CDR3 DNA, 42 bases in frame from base 1. V loses 5 bases at its end and J loses 4 bases; junction bases beyond the gene matches: 6. CDR1 and CDR2 (GTSNPN, SVGIG) derive from the germline V gene (reference sequence). The chain employs TRBV30 and TRBJ2-3; 10 bases in the middle match TRBD2. This receptor was obtained from a man aged 45-65 years with active or convalescent COVID-19. The sequenced material came from peripheral blood. In nucleotide form, the sequence is TGTGCCTGGTCTAGCGGGAGTTCGGCAGATACGCAGTATTTT. It translates as CAWSSGSSADTQYF.